This TCR beta chain originates from a study of Ad26.COV2.S vaccination and SARS-CoV-2 variants. General observations from the study: For non-spike TCRs, breadth in vaccine recipients resembled that in placebo recipients.

Treatment in this sample: about 20 received Ad26.COV2.S at low or high dose, single or two shots; five or six received placebo; per-sample allocation not given. The samples date from day 63 after the first vaccine or placebo injection. Profiled with immunoSEQ multiplex PCR; TCRdb holds only in-frame clones, not every one. Of roughly 350,000 clones listed, about 87% are singletons. As concerns this clone: Its antigen is currently unknown.

The sequencing here drew on peripheral blood, taken in a trial of Ad26.COV2.S vaccine versus placebo. The receptor was isolated from a person aged 18-65 years who received the Ad26.COV2.S COVID-19 vaccine or a placebo.

The CDR3 DNA follows: TGTGCCAGCAGCGTACAGGGAGTAGGTAACAATGAGCAGTTCTTC. Its protein is CASSVQGVGNNEQFF. The chain is built from TRBV7-2 and TRBJ2-1, with D maybe TRBD1 (6 bases). The germline gives CDR1 SGHTA, CDR2 FQGNSA. The CDR3 contains 15 residues. The ends were cut back, 5 bases at V and 5 bases at J, with 16 bases in the middle. The complete variable domain, with remaining parts taken from reference TRBV7-2 and TRBJ2-1, reads GAGVSQSPSNKVTEKGKDVELRCDPISGHTALYWYRQSLGQGLEFLIYFQGNSAPDKSGLPSDRFSAERTGGSVSTLTIQRTQQEDSAVYLCASSVQGVGNNEQFFGPGTRLTVL.